Listed here is a single T cell receptor (beta chain). Its antigen is currently unknown. This record comes from a study of OX40 agonist ivuxolimab in advanced cancers. About the research overall: Cohort: around 86% men, mean age about 62, aged roughly 23 to 90.

The study, taken as a whole, reports: CD8+ T cells averaged more expanded clones than CD4+. Low normalized T-cell clonal expansion was additionally recorded for some nonresponders. The antigens recognized by the expanded peripheral T cells, that is their antigen specificity, were not determined.

Some clones are missing from TCRdb's copy, which holds only in-frame ones; the method was immunoSEQ multiplex PCR. The data hold fewer than 95,000 clones, with approximately 90% observed a single time. V was clipped by 5 bases and J by 8 bases, with 19 bases between them. From germline, CDR1 is GTSNPN and CDR2 SVGIG (reference sequence). The CDR3 is made up of 14 amino acids. The chain employs TRBV30 and TRBJ2-1; D may be TRBD1 (5 bases). The sample here was CD4+ or CD8+ T cells sorted from blood, taken in a trial of the OX40 agonist ivuxolimab. This receptor was identified in an adult with an advanced solid tumor such as melanoma, head and neck, liver or kidney cancer. For the CDR3, the DNA is TGTGCCTGGTTCAGGGTGTCGACGGGCGATGAGCAGTTCTTC. This encodes CAWFRVSTGDEQFF.